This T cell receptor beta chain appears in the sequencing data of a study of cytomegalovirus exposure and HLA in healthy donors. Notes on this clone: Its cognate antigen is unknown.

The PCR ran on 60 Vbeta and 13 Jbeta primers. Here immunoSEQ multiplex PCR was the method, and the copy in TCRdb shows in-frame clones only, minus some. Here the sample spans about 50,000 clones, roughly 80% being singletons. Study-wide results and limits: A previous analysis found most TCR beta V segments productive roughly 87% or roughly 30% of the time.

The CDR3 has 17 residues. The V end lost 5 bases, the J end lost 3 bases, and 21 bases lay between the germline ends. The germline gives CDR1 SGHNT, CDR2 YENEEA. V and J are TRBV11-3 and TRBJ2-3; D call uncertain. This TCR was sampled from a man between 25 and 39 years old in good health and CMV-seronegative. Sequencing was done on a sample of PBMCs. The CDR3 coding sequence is TGTGCCAGCAGCCCGTCTGGTCTAGATACACTTACAGATACGCAGTATTTT. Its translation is CASSPSGLDTLTDTQYF.